This TCR beta chain was obtained from a study of cytomegalovirus exposure and HLA in healthy donors (dated by TCRdb to the late 2010s). Describing the broader study: According to an earlier analysis of several hundred of the donors, about 179 million T cells yielded roughly 110 million unique TCR beta sequences and roughly 280 Gb of sequence data. Of the approximately 370 genotyped donors, approximately 80% were placed in the genetic ancestry cluster associated with self-reported Caucasian donors. In a later genetic analysis, genome-wide SNP genotypes for about 55% of the roughly 670 donors were used, and that subset was treated as a discovery cohort. To decide whether each TCR beta V gene segment behaved as functional or pseudogenic, an earlier analysis of approximately 620 of the donors relied on high-throughput TCR beta sequencing. All discovery cohort repertoires had been generated using a single sequencing platform. High-throughput TCR immunosequencing, statistical association of individual TCRs with disease status, and machine learning were combined to predict cytomegalovirus infection status. Using immunosequencing, the study profiled T cell repertoires from about 620 subjects and related those repertoires to cytomegalovirus serostatus. Rather than drawing on any new phenotypic data, the later analysis identified candidate immune exposures from TCR beta sequences and the way those sequences occurred across donors. An early release covering over 500 HLA-typed donors comprised roughly 300 gigabases of sequencing data and tens of millions of unique TCR sequences. In a later analysis, previously published TCR beta repertoires from 550 to 700 donors were re-analyzed and high-resolution HLA genotyping was added so that TCR occurrence patterns could be studied. Typing coverage varied by locus: roughly 629-640 donors for A, B, C, DRB1 and DQB1; around 560 for DQA1; around 570 for DPA1; roughly 450 for DPB1. Besides the first cohort of roughly 700 subjects, a separate validation cohort made up of 120 or so different subjects was used. Among roughly 400 genotyped donors of the cohort, an average of roughly 240,000 unique TCR beta nucleotide sequences were sequenced per donor, 15% to 20% of them non-productive. Alongside the repertoire data, information on donor age, sex, ethnicity and CMV serostatus was compiled. Roughly five DR-DQ haplotypes were handled as single units for association and clustering, since linkage in the cohort was strong. Both class I and class II loci were covered by HLA typing, at four-digit resolution. The aim of the study was to test whether cataloging public T cell receptors could identify signatures of past pathogen exposure.

As for this clone: There is no known antigen for this receptor. The record has no base qualities; no much larger clone is one base away.

The germline V gene specifies LGHNA as CDR1 and YNFKEQ as CDR2. The CDR3 spans 18 residues, from the cysteine through the phenylalanine. CDR3 DNA only is kept here, 54 bases in frame from base 1. Trimming leaves V shorter by 0 bases and J shorter by 4 bases, with the junction holding 10 bases beyond the gene matches. Broader findings and caveats from the paper: A cluster of highly shared sequence variants was judged likely to represent a technical artifact of the sequencing pipeline. Broadly in line with IMGT annotations, most TCR beta V segments showed up in productive rearrangements about 87% or about 30% of the time in an earlier analysis of roughly 590 of the donors. It was suggested by the authors that the approach could potentially be generalized to other disease states and immunological phenotypes. Strong co-occurrence of HLA alleles, especially DR and DQ, made assigning TCR associations to individual alleles difficult. Because counts were too low, seventeen rarely observed V segments, including chromosome 9 orphons, were left out of the earlier analysis of 500 to 650 of the donors. In a later analysis, the rate of TCR association differed among HLA loci, with DRB1 alleles having the most associated TCRs and HLA-C alleles having the fewest. In a later analysis, HLA-associated TCR beta chains showed more clonal expansion and lower generation probabilities than non-associated chains that were equally common. A further reported finding was that TCR beta sequences accurately predicted the HLA-A and HLA-B alleles for most subjects in the first cohort. For the cohort, immune exposure information was limited to CMV serostatus. HLA typing was unavailable for some donors at each locus, so association tests used only the typed subset. Because the 87-base-pair reads could not distinguish some IMGT-functional V segments, including TRBV6-2 and TRBV6-3, those segments were excluded. According to a later genetic analysis, donors in an Asian-associated ancestry cluster had fewer N-insertions in productive TCRs than the roughly 700-donor mean. The study listed approximately 150 TCR beta chains as associated with cytomegalovirus. While some public TCRs were present in many individuals, most TCR sequences turned up only very rarely across donors. An association between a missense DCLRE1C variant and V-gene and J-gene trimming of TCR beta chains was found in a later genetic analysis and replicated in an independent cohort. A later analysis associated about 17,000 TCR beta sequences with specific HLA alleles at a false discovery rate of 0.05. Cytomegalovirus status was reported to be diagnosed by the classifier with high specificity and sensitivity in both the original and validation cohorts. In vitro tests confirmed that a few of the cytomegalovirus-associated TCR beta chains recognize cytomegalovirus antigens. According to a later analysis, most CMV-associated TCR beta chains appeared to be HLA-restricted, and the HLA associations seemed to be driven largely by CMV exposure. According to a later analysis, parvovirus B19, influenza, CMV and Epstein-Barr virus appeared linked to several top co-occurrence clusters. Correlated functional status among segregating V segments might reflect linkage disequilibrium, but an unknown experimental factor could not be ruled out. In this cohort, only TCR beta chains were sequenced, and detectable features were limited by the absence of alpha or paired-chain data. Roughly uniform sequencing depth across donors was assumed in presence/absence analyses, although this assumption may not hold.

Libraries were constructed by the immunoSEQ multiplex PCR assay. A mixture of 60 forward primers for TCR Vbeta segments and 13 reverse primers for TCR Jbeta segments was used in the multiplex PCR. A multiplex PCR assay on genomic DNA amplified the CDR3 region of rearranged TCR beta genes. The amplified TCR beta libraries were sequenced on the Illumina HiSeq System as 87-base-pair reads. As for how the authors treated the data: In a later analysis, 70 million to 95 million unique TCR beta chains were counted across the roughly 610 repertoires, and approximately 9.9 million of these chains were shared by at least two donors. Raw reads were error-corrected and collapsed into unique sequences by a nearest-neighbor algorithm in which closely related sequences were merged to remove PCR and sequencing errors. To assign V, D and J gene segments, CDR3 sequences were aligned to IMGT reference sequences. For a sequence to be retained, a match of at least six nucleotides to both a V gene segment and a J gene segment was required. A rearrangement was called productive if the CDR3 had no stop codons and remained in frame with V and J, and every other rearrangement was called non-productive. Following IMGT convention, CDR3 was defined as the stretch from the second conserved V-encoded cysteine up to the conserved J-encoded phenylalanine. Sequences without an unambiguous match to a single V gene segment were excluded from the earlier analysis of several hundred of the donors. An earlier analysis of some 610 of the donors called V segments functional above 56.7% productive rearrangements and segregating when the between-donor standard deviation exceeded 5%. A statistical classification framework was built for diagnosing cytomegalovirus status from the catalog of TCR beta chain sequences. In a later analysis, TCR nucleotide sequences were compared against IMGT/GENE-DB human TR gene sequences so that V and J genes could be assigned. In a later analysis, CDR3 sequences and most-parsimonious VDJ recombination scenarios were assigned using the TCRdist pipeline. A later analysis defined each TCR beta chain by its CDR3 amino acid sequence plus V-gene family, and excluded reads lacking a unique V-gene family. A later analysis removed 592 highly shared, low-generation-probability nucleotide sequences to deal with suspected cross-contamination and a sequencing artifact. In a later analysis, a clonal expansion index for each public chain was calculated from normalized within-repertoire ranks of inferred template counts. In a later analysis, generation probabilities were computed using a VDJ recombination model fitted to out-of-frame rearrangements, and the results were checked against IGoR. In a later analysis, TCR-TCR, TCR-HLA and TCR-CMV co-occurrence was scored with hypergeometric tests, and a repertoire-size bias correction was applied to TCR pairs. To estimate false discovery rates, a later analysis permuted the HLA or CMV assignments 20 times. In a later analysis, co-occurring TCRs were grouped using DBSCAN, and TCRdist sequence similarity was added for clustering within HLA-allele-positive subsets. Co-occurrence clustering excluded repertoires with fewer than 30,000 or more than 120,000 public chains, plus five with anomalous nucleotide sharing. TCRdb mirrors the immuneACCESS table, restricted to in-frame sequences. Some clones are absent from its copies; in checked studies, under half trace to an unresolved V gene, and the reason for the others is unknown. That table gives V, J and clone size, and the DNA gave D and trimming. This sample is represented by approximately 190,000 clones; over 75% of them were singletons. Less than 7% of the sample belongs to the ten largest clones.

The cohort consisted of 666 healthy bone marrow donors. At the time of sampling, all cohort members were nominally healthy, though unrecorded immune exposures were likely present. The donor tested CMV seropositive, placing the donor among the approximately 290 seropositive members of the cohort. A peripheral blood sample was collected from each donor, and TCR beta sequencing was performed on peripheral blood mononuclear cells. The Qiagen DNeasy Blood Extraction Kit was used to extract genomic DNA from the blood cell samples. The receptor comes from a man in his forties or fifties in good health and CMV-seropositive. The sequenced sample was PBMCs. The chain is made from TRBV4-2 and TRBJ1-5; 9 bases in between match TRBD1. The DNA sequence follows: TGTGCCAGCAGCCAAGAGACTCAAACAGGGGGCAATAATCAGCCCCAGCATTTT. Translated, it gives CASSQETQTGGNNQPQHF.